Listed here are 29 T cell receptor beta chains from one sample, sequenced in a study of T cell changes during pregnancy in multiple sclerosis (dated by TCRdb to between 2018 and 2021). The library was produced with the immunoSEQ multiplex PCR assay. Drawn from immuneACCESS, this table holds only the in-frame rearrangements with V and J called that TCRdb kept. Clones are partly lost; checked studies trace under half to an unresolved V gene and leave the rest unexplained. The table for this sample lists 49,000 or so clones; about 92% of them were counted only once. The top ten clones comprise roughly 2.1% of the sample. The material sequenced was peripheral blood, taken in the third trimester of pregnancy. The receptors shown here come from a female donor with multiple sclerosis, enrolled in a pregnancy study.

The chain combines TRBV27 with TRBJ2-7; weak D call: TRBD1 (5 bases). V dropped 6 bases and J dropped 0 bases, with 12 bases sitting between them. The CDR3 contains 14 residues. Per germline, CDR1 MNHEY and CDR2 SMNVEV (reference sequence). In DNA, the CDR3 is TGTGCCAGCAGCAGGGCTCGTAGCTCCTACGAGCAGTACTTC. It is translated as CASSRARSSYEQYF.

This clone was picked up one time. V gene TRBV28 combines with J gene TRBJ2-2; TRBD1 is a possible D gene (8 bases). The CDR3 extends over 16 amino acids. Germline CDR1 reads MDHEN; CDR2 reads SYDVKM. Trimming took 7 bases from V and 0 from J, leaving 15 bases between them. The CDR3 reads CASTSAGQANTGELFF. CDR3 DNA: TGTGCCAGCACCTCAGCGGGACAGGCGAACACCGGGGAGCTGTTTTTT.

This clone is a singleton in its sample. V gene TRBV27 combines with J gene TRBJ2-5; 10 nucleotides line up with TRBD1. CDR1 is MNHEY and CDR2 is SMNVEV in the germline V gene (reference sequence). The J segment lost 5 bases and the V segment lost 4 bases, leaving 10 bases of the junction unmatched. This CDR3 is 16 amino acids long. CDR3 bases: TGTGCCAGCAGTTGGTCCGGGACAGGGGCCGTCGAGACCCAGTACTTC. Amino acid sequence: CASSWSGTGAVETQYF.

CDR3 DNA sequence: TGCGCCAGCAGCCAGGCTCTTCAAACCGGGGAGCTGTTTTTT. It codes for CASSQALQTGELFF. The rearrangement uses TRBV4-1 and TRBJ2-2; D gene uncertain. CDR3 length equals 14 residues. V lost 3 bases and J lost 5, with 10 bases in between. CDR1 and CDR2 from the germline V gene are MGHRA and YSYEKL.

The chain is built from TRBV7-6 and TRBJ2-1, with D perhaps TRBD1 (5 bases). From germline, CDR1 is SGHVS and CDR2 FNYEAQ. The CDR3 length is 13 residues. The V and J ends lost 5 bases and 5 bases respectively, with 10 bases between them. The CDR3 nucleotides are TGTGCCAGCAGCCAGACCAGGGACAATGAGCAGTTCTTC. It specifies CASSQTRDNEQFF.

The rearrangement joins TRBV11-3 to TRBJ2-2; TRBD2 is a possible D gene (5 bases). The CDR3 runs to 15 residues. Trimming left V 1 base short and J 0 bases short, with 6 bases between. Germline assignment: CDR1 SGHNT and CDR2 YENEEA. CDR3 sequence reads: CASSLAGTNTGELFF. Written as DNA, the CDR3 is TGTGCCAGCAGCTTAGCGGGAACGAACACCGGGGAGCTGTTTTTT.

This clone appeared once. The chain has TRBV4-3 and TRBJ2-2, with 7 nucleotides matching TRBD1. This CDR3 has 15 residues. Germline V gives CDR1 LGHNA, CDR2 YSLEER. J was trimmed by 5 bases and V by 5 bases; bases with no gene match: 8. The CDR3 DNA is TGCGCCAGCAGCTCGCTGGGACAGTCAACCGGGGAGCTGTTTTTT. This codes for CASSSLGQSTGELFF.

The chain has TRBV15 and TRBJ2-1; 11 bases match TRBD2. V lost 1 base and J lost 7; bases outside the gene matches: 6. The V gene's germline CDR1 is LNHNV and CDR2 YYDKDF (reference sequence). This CDR3 comprises 16 residues. In DNA form, the CDR3 reads TGTGCCACCAGCAGAGTAGCGGGAGGGCCAAGGAATGAGCAGTTCTTC. Translating it yields CATSRVAGGPRNEQFF. Variable domain in full (rest from reference TRBV15 and TRBJ2-1): DAMVIQNPRYQVTQFGKPVTLSCSQTLNHNVMYWYQQKSSQAPKLLFHYYDKDFNNEADTPDNFQSRRPNTSFCFLDIRSPGLGDTAMYLCATSRVAGGPRNEQFFGPGTRLTVL.

The chain uses TRBV6-5 and TRBJ1-3; D not certain. CDR3 size: 15 residues. The V gene's germline CDR1 is MNHEY and CDR2 SVGAGI. With 0 bases removed from V and 0 bases from J, the gap between germline ends came to 6 bases. The CDR3 protein is CASSYSSFSGNTIYF. CDR3 DNA sequence: TGTGCCAGCAGTTACTCGTCGTTCTCTGGAAACACCATATATTTT.

The chain is built from TRBV28 and TRBJ2-7; D is uncertain. CDR3 length: 13 residues. Trimming stripped 5 bases from V and 3 bases from J, with 11 bases between. In germline, CDR1 is MDHEN, CDR2 SYDVKM. The CDR3 spells CASSPRGHYEQYF. CDR3 sequence (DNA): TGTGCCAGCAGTCCCCGAGGCCACTACGAGCAGTACTTC.

The V gene is TRBV2, the J gene TRBJ2-1; D is possibly TRBD2 (5 bases). Deletions cut 5 bases from V and 1 base from J, with 6 bases between. CDR1 is SNHLY, CDR2 FYNNEI, per germline. This CDR3 has 13 residues. The CDR3 loop is CASSRESYNEQFF. CDR3 coding DNA: TGTGCCAGCAGTCGGGAATCCTACAATGAGCAGTTCTTC. The variable domain in full, completed from reference TRBV2 and TRBJ2-1, reads EPEVTQTPSHQVTQMGQEVILRCVPISNHLYFYWYRQILGQKVEFLVSFYNNEISEKSEIFDDQFSVERPDGSNFTLKIRSTKLEDSAMYFCASSRESYNEQFFGPGTRLTVL.

The chain is built from TRBV4-1 and TRBJ1-1; 7 nucleotides match TRBD1. V shed 4 bases, J shed 0 bases, and the junction held 8 bases outside the gene matches. Per the germline V gene, CDR1 is MGHRA and CDR2 is YSYEKL. CDR3 length equals 16 residues. The DNA for the CDR3 is TGCGCCAGCAGCCTCCCGACAGGGTCGATGAACACTGAAGCTTTCTTT. Translating gives CASSLPTGSMNTEAFF.

The chain employs TRBV4-1 and TRBJ2-1; 7 bases are shared with TRBD1. The V gene end was trimmed by 2 bases and the J gene end by 8 bases; junction bases not matched to a gene: 12. The CDR3 is made up of 16 amino acids. Germline V gives CDR1 MGHRA, CDR2 YSYEKL. CDR3 sequence: CASSQIWTGEGDEQFF. CDR3 sequence (DNA): TGCGCCAGCAGCCAAATATGGACAGGAGAAGGGGATGAGCAGTTCTTC.

The CDR3 sequence is CASSLGGYEQYF. The CDR3 region has the DNA TGTGCCAGCAGCTTAGGGGGATACGAGCAGTACTTC. J is TRBJ2-7 and V is TRBV5-6; tentatively, D is TRBD1 (6 bases). This CDR3 is 12 amino acids long. The germline gives CDR1 SGHDT, CDR2 YYEEEE. V was trimmed by 2 bases and J by 4 bases, leaving 7 bases between them.

The rearrangement uses TRBV18 and TRBJ2-7, with a weak D call TRBD1 (6 bases). The CDR3 extends over 13 amino acids. V was shortened by 1 base and J by 5 bases, with 9 bases between the two germline ends. Germline CDR1 reads KGHSH; CDR2 reads LQKENI. The CDR3 nucleotides are TGTGCCAGCTCACCACGAGGACAGCACGAGCAGTACTTC. Translating gives CASSPRGQHEQYF.

This sequence joins TRBV4-2 and TRBJ1-1; D may be TRBD1 (5 bases). The germline gives CDR1 LGHNA, CDR2 YNFKEQ. The CDR3 sequence is 16 residues long. Trimming stripped 4 bases from V and 1 base from J, with 16 bases between. CDR3 DNA: TGTGCCAGCAGCCCCCACCTTCTCAGGGAGAACACTGAAGCTTTCTTT. Its translation: CASSPHLLRENTEAFF.

The V and J genes are TRBV9 and TRBJ2-7; 7 nucleotides align to TRBD1. This CDR3 spans 15 amino acids. From germline, CDR1 is SGDLS and CDR2 YYNGEE. The V segment lost 3 bases and the J segment 1 base; nucleotides outside the gene matches: 7. CDR3 loop: CASSETGIGSYEQYF. In DNA, the CDR3 is TGTGCCAGCAGCGAGACAGGGATTGGATCCTACGAGCAGTACTTC.

The chain recombines TRBV7-2 with TRBJ1-2, with D perhaps matching TRBD1 (5 bases). Looked up from germline, CDR1 is SGHTA and CDR2 is FQGNSA. CDR3 length equals 13 residues. The V end was cut by 6 bases, the J end by 4 bases, with 12 bases between. In DNA, the CDR3 is TGTGCCAGCAGTACGACAGACGTCTATGGCTACACCTTC. The encoded protein is CASSTTDVYGYTF.

The CDR3 coding sequence is TGTGCCATCAGTGAGTCGGGACCGAGGGGGCACGAGCAGTACTTC. Encoded protein: CAISESGPRGHEQYF. The chain recombines TRBV10-3 with TRBJ2-7; 7 bases map to TRBD1. From germline, CDR1 is ENHRY and CDR2 SYGVKD. CDR3 length: 15 residues. V was clipped by 0 bases and J by 5 bases; unmatched bases: 7.

This chain links TRBV19 with TRBJ2-1; 7 bases align to TRBD1. Germline loops: CDR1 LNHDA, CDR2 SQIVND (reference sequence). Losses at the gene ends were 6 bases for V and 0 bases for J; bases not matched to a gene: 11. The CDR3 covers 17 residues. CDR3 amino acids: CASSVTGVRSSYNEQFF. In nucleotides, the CDR3 is TGTGCCAGTAGCGTTACAGGGGTTAGAAGCTCCTACAATGAGCAGTTCTTC.

This rearrangement joins TRBV10-3 to TRBJ1-3; a possible D gene is TRBD1 (5 bases). This CDR3 has 14 residues. The V gene's germline CDR1 is ENHRY and CDR2 SYGVKD. The V end was cut by 7 bases, the J end by 4 bases, with 14 bases between. This CDR3 reads CAIKTATDGNTIYF. The DNA for the CDR3 is TGTGCCATCAAGACAGCTACGGACGGAAACACCATATATTTT.

The gene calls are TRBV7-3 and TRBJ2-3; the D is unclear. The CDR3 consists of 13 residues. Germline CDR1 reads SGHTA; CDR2 reads FQGTGA. V gave up 5 bases and J gave up 4 bases, with 10 bases separating them. The CDR3 DNA follows: TGTGCCAGCAGCGACCAGACTCCAGATACGCAGTATTTT. This codes for CASSDQTPDTQYF. Complete variable domain (other parts from reference TRBV7-3 and TRBJ2-3): GAGVSQTPSNKVTEKGKYVELRCDPISGHTALYWYRQSLGQGPEFLIYFQGTGAADDSGLPNDRFFAVRPEGSVSTLKIQRTERGDSAVYLCASSDQTPDTQYFGPGTRLTVL.

The CDR3 region has the DNA TGTGCCAGCAGCTCCATGTCGGGGGGTAGCAATCAGCCCCAGCATTTT. It encodes CASSSMSGGSNQPQHF. This chain links TRBV7-9 with TRBJ1-5; tentative D call: TRBD1 (5 bases). This CDR3 has 16 amino acids. The V end lost 4 bases, the J end lost 0 bases, and 13 bases lay between the germline ends. Germline V gives CDR1 SEHNR, CDR2 FQNEAQ (reference sequence).

The chain has TRBV14 and TRBJ1-1, with 9 bases fitting TRBD1. CDR1 and CDR2 from the germline V gene are SGHDN and FVKESK. J gave up 0 bases and V 4 bases, and 6 bases lay outside the gene matches. The CDR3 contains 16 residues. The CDR3, as DNA: TGTGCCAGCAGCCCACGGACAGGGGAGGTGAACACTGAAGCTTTCTTT. It is translated as CASSPRTGEVNTEAFF.

The chain carries TRBV5-5 and TRBJ2-3, with D maybe TRBD2 (6 bases). The CDR3 consists of 15 residues. Germline V lookup: CDR1 SGHKS, CDR2 YYEKEE (reference sequence). Between the trimmed V and J ends, which lost 1 base and 6 bases, there was a span of 15 bases. The DNA for the CDR3 is TGTGCCAGCAGCTTGCCGACGGGAGTTTCTGATACGCAGTATTTT. This gives the protein CASSLPTGVSDTQYF.

As regards this clone: Additional DNA sequences in this sample encode the identical CDR3. This chain joins TRBV7-2 and TRBJ2-7; D not resolved. The CDR3 runs to 12 residues. Trimming removed 4 bases at V and 1 base at J, with 5 bases between. Germline V CDR1 and CDR2: SGHTA, FQGNSA. The CDR3 is CASSSFSYEQYF. For the CDR3, the DNA is TGTGCCAGCAGCTCATTTTCCTACGAGCAGTACTTC.

This clone was observed once. The chain uses TRBV12-2 and TRBJ2-1; TRBD2, as called in the table, went unchecked against the DNA. TRBV12-2 is assigned pseudogene status. The CDR3 totals 12 residues. CDR3 sequence reads: CASRSWTDEQFF. The CDR3 bases are TGTGCAAGTCGCTCTTGGACTGATGAGCAGTTCTTC.

The chain uses TRBV6-6 and TRBJ2-7, with TRBD2 identical over 11 bases. With 6 bases clipped from V and 6 bases from J, the junction kept 13 bases outside the gene matches. This CDR3 is 16 amino acids long. From germline, CDR1 is MNHNY and CDR2 SVGAGI (reference sequence). DNA of the CDR3: TGTGCCAGCAGAGATCTAGCGGGAGGTACCCCCCTCGAGCAGTACTTC. It encodes CASRDLAGGTPLEQYF.

The chain carries TRBV7-9 and TRBJ2-7, with D maybe TRBD1 (8 bases). CDR3 length equals 15 residues. Trimming removed 3 bases from V and 4 bases from J, with 16 bases in between. Per the germline V gene, CDR1 is SEHNR and CDR2 is FQNEAQ (reference sequence). The CDR3, as DNA: TGTGCCAGCAGCTTTGTACAGGGGGGGGATTACGAGCAGTACTTC. This sequence encodes CASSFVQGGDYEQYF.